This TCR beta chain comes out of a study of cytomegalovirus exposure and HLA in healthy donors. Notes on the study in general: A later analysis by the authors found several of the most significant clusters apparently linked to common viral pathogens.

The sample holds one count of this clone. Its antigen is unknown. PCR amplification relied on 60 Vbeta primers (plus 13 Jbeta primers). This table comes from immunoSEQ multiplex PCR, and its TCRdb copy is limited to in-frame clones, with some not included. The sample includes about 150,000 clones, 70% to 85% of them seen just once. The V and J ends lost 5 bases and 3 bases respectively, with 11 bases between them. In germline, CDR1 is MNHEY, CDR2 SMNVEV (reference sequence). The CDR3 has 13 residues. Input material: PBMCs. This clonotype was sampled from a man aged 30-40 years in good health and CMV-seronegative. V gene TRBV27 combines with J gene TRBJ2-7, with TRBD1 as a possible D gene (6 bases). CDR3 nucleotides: TGTGCCAGCAGTCCACGACAGGTCTACGAGCAGTACTTC. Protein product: CASSPRQVYEQYF.